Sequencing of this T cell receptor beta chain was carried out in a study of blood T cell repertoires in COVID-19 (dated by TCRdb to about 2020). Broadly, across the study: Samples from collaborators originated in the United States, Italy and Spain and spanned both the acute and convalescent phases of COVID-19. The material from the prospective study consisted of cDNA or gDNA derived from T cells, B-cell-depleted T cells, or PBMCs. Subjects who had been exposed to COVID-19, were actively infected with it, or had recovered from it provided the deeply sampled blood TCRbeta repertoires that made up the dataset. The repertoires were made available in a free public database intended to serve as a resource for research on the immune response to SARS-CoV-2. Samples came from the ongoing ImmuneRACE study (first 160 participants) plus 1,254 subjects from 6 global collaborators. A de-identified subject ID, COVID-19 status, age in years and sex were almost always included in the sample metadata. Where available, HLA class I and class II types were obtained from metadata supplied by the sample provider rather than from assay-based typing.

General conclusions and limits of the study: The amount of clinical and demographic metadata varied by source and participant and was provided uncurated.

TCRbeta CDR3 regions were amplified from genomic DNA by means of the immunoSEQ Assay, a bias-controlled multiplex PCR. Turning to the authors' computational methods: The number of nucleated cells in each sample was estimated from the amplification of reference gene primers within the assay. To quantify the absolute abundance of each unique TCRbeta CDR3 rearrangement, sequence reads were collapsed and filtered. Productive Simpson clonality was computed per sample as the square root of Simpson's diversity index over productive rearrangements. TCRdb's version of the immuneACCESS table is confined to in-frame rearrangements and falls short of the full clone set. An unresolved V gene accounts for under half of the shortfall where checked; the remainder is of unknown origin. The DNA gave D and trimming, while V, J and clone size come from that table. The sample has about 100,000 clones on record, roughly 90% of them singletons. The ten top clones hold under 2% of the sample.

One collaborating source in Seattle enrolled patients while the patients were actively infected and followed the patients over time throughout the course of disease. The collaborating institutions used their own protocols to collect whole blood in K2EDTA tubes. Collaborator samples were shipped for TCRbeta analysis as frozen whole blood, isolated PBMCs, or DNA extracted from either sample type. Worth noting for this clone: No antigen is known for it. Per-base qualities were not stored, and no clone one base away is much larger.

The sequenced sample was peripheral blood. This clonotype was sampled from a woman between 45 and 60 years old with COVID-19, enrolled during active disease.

The DNA is as follows: TGTGCCAGTAGATGGAGTCAGGGGCCAAATCAGCCCCAGCATTTT. This codes for CASRWSQGPNQPQHF. The rearranged segments are TRBV19 and TRBJ1-5; 6 matching bases give a weak D call of TRBD1. Trimming at the junction amounts to 6 bases on V and 4 bases on J, and the germline ends lie 16 bases apart. The CDR3, cysteine through phenylalanine, is 15 amino acids long. Only the CDR3 part of the read is kept: 45 bases, read in frame from the first base. Reading the germline V gene (reference sequence) gives CDR1 LNHDA and CDR2 SQIVND.